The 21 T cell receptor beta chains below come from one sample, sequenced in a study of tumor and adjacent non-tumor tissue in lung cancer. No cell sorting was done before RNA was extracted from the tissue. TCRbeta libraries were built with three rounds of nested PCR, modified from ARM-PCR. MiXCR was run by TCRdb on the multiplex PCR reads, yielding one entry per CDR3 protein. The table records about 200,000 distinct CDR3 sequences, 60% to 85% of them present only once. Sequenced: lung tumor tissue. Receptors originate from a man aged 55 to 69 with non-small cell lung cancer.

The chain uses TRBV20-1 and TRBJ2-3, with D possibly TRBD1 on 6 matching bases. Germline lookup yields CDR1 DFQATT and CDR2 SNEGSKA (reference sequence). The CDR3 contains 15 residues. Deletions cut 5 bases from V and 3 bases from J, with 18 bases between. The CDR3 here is CSAGPGSRGTDTQYF. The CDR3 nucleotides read TGCAGTGCTGGACCGGGTAGCAGGGGAACAGATACGCAGTATTTT.

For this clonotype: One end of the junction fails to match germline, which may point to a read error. The CDR3 protein is CASSQLRLGGGGYTF. The CDR3 region has the DNA TGTGCCAGCAGCCAACTCCGACTGGGAGGTGGTGGCTACACTTTC. This rearrangement joins TRBV4-3 to TRBJ1-2; D is unclear. The CDR3 spans 15 residues. Germline CDR1 LGHNA, CDR2 YSLEER.

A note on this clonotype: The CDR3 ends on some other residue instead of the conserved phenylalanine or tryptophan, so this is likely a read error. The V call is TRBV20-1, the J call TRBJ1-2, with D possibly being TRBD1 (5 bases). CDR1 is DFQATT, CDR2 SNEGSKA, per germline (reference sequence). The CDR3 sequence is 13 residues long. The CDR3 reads CNARVDSLRGYTS. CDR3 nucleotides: TGCAATGCTAGAGTCGACAGCCTCCGGGGCTACACCTCC.

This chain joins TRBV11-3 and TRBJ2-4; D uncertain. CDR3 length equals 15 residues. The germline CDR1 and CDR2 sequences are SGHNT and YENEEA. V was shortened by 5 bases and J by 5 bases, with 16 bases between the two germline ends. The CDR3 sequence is CASSLRVGSENIQYF. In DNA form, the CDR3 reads TGTGCCAGCAGCCTTCGGGTAGGTTCCGAAAACATTCAGTACTTC.

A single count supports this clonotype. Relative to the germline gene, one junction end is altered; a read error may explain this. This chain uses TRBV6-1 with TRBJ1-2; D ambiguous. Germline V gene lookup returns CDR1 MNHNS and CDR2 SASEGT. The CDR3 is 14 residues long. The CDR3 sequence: CASSEDFGSGGYTF. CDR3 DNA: TGCGCCAGCAGTGAGGACTTTGGGAGCGGTGGCTACACCTTC.

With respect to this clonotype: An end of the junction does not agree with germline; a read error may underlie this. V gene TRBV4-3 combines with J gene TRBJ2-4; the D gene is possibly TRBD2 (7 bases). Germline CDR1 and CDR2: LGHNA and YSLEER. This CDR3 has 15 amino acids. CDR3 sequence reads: CASSQEGGAKNIKYF. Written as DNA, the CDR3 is TGCGCCAGCAGCCAAGAGGGGGGGGCCAAAAACATTAAGTACTTT.

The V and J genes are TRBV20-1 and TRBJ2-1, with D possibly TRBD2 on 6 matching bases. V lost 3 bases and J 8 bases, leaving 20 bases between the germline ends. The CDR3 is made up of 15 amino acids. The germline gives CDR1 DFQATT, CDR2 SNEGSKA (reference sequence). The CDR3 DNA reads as TGCAGTGCTAGTACTGGGACTCCCGGGGACGATGAGCAGTTCTTC. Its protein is CSASTGTPGDDEQFF.

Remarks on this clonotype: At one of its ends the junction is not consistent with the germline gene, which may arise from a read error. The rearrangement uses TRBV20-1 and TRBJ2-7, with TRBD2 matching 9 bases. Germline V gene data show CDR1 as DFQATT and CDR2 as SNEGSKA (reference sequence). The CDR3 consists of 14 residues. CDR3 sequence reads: CSAPPSGISYEQYF. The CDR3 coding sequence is TGTAGTGCTCCTCCTAGCGGGATCTCCTACGAGCAGTACTTC.

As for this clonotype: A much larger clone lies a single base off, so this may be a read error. Here the CDR3 reads CSARPGQKVYEQHF. In nucleotides, the CDR3 is TGCAGTGCTAGACCGGGACAGAAAGTCTACGAGCAGCACTTC. The chain uses TRBV20-1 and TRBJ2-7; the match to TRBD1 covers 7 bases. This CDR3 has 14 amino acids. Germline V gene sequence: CDR1 DFQATT, CDR2 SNEGSKA (reference sequence).

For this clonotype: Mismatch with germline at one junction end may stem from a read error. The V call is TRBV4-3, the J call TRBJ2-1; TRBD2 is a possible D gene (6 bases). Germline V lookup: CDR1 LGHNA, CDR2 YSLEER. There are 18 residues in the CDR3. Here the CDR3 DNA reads TGCGCCAGCAGCCGATCTAGCGAATTCTCAAACTCCTACAATGAGCAGTCCTTC. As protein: CASSRSSEFSNSYNEQSF.

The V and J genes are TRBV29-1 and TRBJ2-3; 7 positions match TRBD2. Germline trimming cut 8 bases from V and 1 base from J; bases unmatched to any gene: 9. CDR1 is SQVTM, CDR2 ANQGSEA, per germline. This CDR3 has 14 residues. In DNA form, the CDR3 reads TGCAGCATTAGCCCCCGGGAGGGCACAGATACGCAGTATTTT. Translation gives CSISPREGTDTQYF.

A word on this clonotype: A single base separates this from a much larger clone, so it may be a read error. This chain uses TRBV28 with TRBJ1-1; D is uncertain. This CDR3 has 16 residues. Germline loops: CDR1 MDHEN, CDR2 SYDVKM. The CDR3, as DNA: TGTGCCATCAGTTTTGATGGGAATCTCATGAACACTGAAGCTTTCTTT. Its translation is CAISFDGNLMNTEAFF.

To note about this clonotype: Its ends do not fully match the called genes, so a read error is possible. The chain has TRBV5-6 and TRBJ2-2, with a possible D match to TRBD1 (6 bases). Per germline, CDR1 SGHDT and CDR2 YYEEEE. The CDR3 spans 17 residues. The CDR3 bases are TGTGCCAACAGCTGGTGGGGGTTAGGGGGTAACGCCGGGGAGCTGTTTTTT. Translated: CANSWWGLGGNAGELFF. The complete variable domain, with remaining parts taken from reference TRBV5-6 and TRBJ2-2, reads DAGVTQSPTHLIKTRGQQVTLRCSPKSGHDTVSWYQQALGQGPQFIFQYYEEEERQRGNFPDRFSGHQFPNYSSELNVNALLLGDSALYLCANSWWGLGGNAGELFFGEGSRLTVL.

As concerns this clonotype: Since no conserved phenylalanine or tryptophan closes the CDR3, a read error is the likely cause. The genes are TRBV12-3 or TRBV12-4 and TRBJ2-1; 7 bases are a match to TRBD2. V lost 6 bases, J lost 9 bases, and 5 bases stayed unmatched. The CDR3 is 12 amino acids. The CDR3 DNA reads TGTGCCAGCAGGGGAGGGACTTTTGAGCAGTTCTTA. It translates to CASRGGTFEQFL.

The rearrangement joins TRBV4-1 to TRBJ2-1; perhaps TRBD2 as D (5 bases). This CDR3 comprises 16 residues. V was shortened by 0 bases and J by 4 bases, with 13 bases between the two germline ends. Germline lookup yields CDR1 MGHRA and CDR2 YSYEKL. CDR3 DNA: TGCGCCAGCAGCCAAGATGACCGAGGGATGTACAATGAGCAGTTCTTC. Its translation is CASSQDDRGMYNEQFF.

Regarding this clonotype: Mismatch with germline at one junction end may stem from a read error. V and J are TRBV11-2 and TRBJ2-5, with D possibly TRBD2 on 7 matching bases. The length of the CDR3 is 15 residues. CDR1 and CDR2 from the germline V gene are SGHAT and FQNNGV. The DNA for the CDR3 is TGTACCAGCAGCCTAAGACCGGGGGGCGGGGAGACCCAGTACTTC. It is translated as CTSSLRPGGGETQYF.

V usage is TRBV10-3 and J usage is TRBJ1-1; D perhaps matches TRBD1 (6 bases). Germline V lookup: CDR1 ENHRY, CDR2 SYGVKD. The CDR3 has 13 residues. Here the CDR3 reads CTSGRTENTEAFF. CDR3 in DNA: TGTACTTCCGGCCGGACAGAGAACACTGAAGCTTTCTTT.

CDR3 nucleotides: TGTGCCAGCAGTGACTCGACGACTAGCTCCTACAATGAGCAGTTCTTC. Its protein is CASSDSTTSSYNEQFF. The chain employs TRBV6-4 and TRBJ2-1; maybe TRBD2 (6 bases). The germline CDR1 and CDR2 sequences are MRHNA and SNTAGT. The germline V and J ends were trimmed by 0 bases and 0 bases, with 9 bases remaining between them. The CDR3 is made up of 16 amino acids.

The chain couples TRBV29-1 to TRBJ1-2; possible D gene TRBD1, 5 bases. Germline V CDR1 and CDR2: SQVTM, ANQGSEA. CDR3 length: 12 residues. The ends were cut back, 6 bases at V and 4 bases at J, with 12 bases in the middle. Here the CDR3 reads CSVPGRGYGYTF. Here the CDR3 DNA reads TGCAGCGTCCCAGGGCGCGGCTATGGCTACACCTTC.

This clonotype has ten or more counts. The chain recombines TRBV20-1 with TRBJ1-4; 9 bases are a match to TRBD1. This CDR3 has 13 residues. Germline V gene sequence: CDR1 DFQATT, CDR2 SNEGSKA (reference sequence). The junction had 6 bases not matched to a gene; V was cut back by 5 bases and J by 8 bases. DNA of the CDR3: TGCAGTGCTGGGGGACAGGGTGGGGAAAAACTGTTTTTT. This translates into CSAGGQGGEKLFF.

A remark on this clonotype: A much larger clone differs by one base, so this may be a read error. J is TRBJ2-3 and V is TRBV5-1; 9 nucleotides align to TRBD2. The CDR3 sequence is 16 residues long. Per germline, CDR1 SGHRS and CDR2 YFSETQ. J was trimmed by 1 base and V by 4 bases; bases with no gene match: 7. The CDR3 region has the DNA TGCGCCAGCAGCCGAATCCCTAGCGGGGGCACAGATACGCAGTATTTT. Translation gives CASSRIPSGGTDTQYF. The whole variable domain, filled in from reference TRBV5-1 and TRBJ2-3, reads KAGVTQTPRYLIKTRGQQVTLSCSPISGHRSVSWYQQTPGQGLQFLFEYFSETQRNKGNFPGRFSGRQFSNSRSEMNVSTLELGDSALYLCASSRIPSGGTDTQYFGPGTRLTVL.